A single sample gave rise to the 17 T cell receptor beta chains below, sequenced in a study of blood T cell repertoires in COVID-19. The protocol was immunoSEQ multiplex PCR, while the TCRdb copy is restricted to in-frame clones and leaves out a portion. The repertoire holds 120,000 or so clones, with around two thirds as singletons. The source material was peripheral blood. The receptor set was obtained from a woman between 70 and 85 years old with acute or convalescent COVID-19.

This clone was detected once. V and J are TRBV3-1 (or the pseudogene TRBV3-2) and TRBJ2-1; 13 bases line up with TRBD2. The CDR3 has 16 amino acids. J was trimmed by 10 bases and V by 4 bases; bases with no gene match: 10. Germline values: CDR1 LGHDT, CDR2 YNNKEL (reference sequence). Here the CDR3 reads CASSLRTSGGAVEQFF. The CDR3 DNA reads TGTGCCAGCAGCCTCAGAACTAGCGGGGGGGCGGTAGAGCAGTTCTTC.

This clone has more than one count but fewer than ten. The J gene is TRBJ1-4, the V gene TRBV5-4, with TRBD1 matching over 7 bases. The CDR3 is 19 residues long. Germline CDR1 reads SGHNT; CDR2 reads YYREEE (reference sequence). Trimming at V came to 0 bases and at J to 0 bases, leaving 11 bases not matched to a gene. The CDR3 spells CASSLARGLGTATNEKLFF. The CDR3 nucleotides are TGTGCCAGCAGCTTGGCCAGGGGCCTAGGGACAGCAACTAATGAAAAACTGTTTTTT.

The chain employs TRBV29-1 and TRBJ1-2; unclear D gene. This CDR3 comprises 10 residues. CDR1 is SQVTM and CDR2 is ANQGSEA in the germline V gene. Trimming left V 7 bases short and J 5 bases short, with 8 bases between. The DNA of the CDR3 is TGCAGCGCCGGCACTTATGGCTACACCTTC. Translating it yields CSAGTYGYTF.

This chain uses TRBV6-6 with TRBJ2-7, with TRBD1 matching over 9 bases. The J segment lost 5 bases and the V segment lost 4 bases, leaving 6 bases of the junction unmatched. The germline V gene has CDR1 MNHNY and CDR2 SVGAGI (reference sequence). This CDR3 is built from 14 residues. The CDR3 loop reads CASSFAGQGHEQYF. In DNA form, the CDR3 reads TGTGCCAGCAGTTTCGCGGGACAGGGTCACGAGCAGTACTTC.

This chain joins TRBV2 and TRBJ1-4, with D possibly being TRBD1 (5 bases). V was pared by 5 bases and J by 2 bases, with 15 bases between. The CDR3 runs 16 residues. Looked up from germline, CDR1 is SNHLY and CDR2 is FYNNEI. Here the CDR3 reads CASSPTGILTNEKLFF. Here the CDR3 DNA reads TGTGCCAGCAGTCCCACAGGAATTCTTACTAATGAAAAACTGTTTTTT.

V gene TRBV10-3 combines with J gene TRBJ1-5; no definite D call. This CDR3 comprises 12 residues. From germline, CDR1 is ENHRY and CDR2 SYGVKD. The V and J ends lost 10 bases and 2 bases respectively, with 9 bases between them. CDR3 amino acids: CATSAGNQPQHF. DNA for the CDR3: TGTGCCACCTCGGCGGGCAATCAGCCCCAGCATTTT.

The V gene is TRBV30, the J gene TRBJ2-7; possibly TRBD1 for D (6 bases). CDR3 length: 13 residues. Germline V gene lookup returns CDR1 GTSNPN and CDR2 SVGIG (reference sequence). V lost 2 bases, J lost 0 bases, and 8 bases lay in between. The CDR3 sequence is CAWSTGSSYEQYF. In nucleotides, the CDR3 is TGTGCCTGGAGTACAGGGAGCTCCTACGAGCAGTACTTC.

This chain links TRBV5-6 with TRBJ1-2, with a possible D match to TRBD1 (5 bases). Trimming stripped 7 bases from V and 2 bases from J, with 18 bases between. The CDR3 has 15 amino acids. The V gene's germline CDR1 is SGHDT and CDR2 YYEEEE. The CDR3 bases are TGTGCCAGCCTACCCGCCGGGCAGGGAAACTATGGCTACACCTTC. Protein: CASLPAGQGNYGYTF. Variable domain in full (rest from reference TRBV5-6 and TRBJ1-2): DAGVTQSPTHLIKTRGQQVTLRCSPKSGHDTVSWYQQALGQGPQFIFQYYEEEERQRGNFPDRFSGHQFPNYSSELNVNALLLGDSALYLCASLPAGQGNYGYTFGSGTRLTVV.

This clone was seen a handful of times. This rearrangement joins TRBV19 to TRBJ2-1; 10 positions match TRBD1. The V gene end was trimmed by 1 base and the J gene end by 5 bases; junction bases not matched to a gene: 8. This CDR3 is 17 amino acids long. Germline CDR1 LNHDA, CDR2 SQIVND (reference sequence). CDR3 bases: TGTGCCAGTAGTATAGTTACCGGGACAGGGGCTCACAATGAGCAGTTCTTC. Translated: CASSIVTGTGAHNEQFF.

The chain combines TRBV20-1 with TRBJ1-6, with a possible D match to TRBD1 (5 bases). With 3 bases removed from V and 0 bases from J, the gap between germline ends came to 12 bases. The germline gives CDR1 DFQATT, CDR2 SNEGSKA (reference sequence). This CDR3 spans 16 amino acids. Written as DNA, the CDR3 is TGCAGTGCTAGTCCTTGGGGGGTCTCCTATAATTCACCCCTCCACTTT. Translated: CSASPWGVSYNSPLHF.

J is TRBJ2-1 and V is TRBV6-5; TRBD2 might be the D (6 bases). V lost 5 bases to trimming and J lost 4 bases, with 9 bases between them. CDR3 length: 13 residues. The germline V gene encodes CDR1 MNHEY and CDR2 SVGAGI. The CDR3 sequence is CASSPGLYNEQFF. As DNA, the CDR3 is TGTGCCAGCAGTCCGGGACTTTACAATGAGCAGTTCTTC.

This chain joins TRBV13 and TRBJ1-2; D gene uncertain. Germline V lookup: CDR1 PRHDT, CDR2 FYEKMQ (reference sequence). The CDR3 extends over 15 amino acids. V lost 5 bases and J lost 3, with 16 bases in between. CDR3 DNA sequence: TGTGCCAGCAGCGCACGGGGTCGGTCGTACTATGGCTACACCTTC. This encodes CASSARGRSYYGYTF.

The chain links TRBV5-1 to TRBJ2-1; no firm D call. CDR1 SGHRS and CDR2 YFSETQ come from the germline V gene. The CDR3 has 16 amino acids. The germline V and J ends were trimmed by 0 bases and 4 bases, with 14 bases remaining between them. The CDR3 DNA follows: TGCGCCAGCAGCTTGGCCGAAGTACAGATATACAATGAGCAGTTCTTC. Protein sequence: CASSLAEVQIYNEQFF.

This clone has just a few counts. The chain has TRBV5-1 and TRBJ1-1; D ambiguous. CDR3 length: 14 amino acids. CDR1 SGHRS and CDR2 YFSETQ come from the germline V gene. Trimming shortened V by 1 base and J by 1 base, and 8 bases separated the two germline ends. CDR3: CASSLFAENTEAFF. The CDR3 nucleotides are TGCGCCAGCAGCTTGTTTGCGGAGAACACTGAAGCTTTCTTT.

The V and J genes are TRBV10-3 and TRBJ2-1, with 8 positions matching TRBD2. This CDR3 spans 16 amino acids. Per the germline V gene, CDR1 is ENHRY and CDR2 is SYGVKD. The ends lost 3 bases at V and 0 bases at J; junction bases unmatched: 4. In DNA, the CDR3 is TGTGCCATCAGTGATTGGAGCGGGAGCTCCTACAATGAGCAGTTCTTC. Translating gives CAISDWSGSSYNEQFF.

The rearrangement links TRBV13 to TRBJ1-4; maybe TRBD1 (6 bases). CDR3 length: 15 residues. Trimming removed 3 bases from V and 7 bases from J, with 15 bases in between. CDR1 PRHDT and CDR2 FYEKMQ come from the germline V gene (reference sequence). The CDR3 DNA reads TGTGCCAGCAGCTTTACAGGGTCGGAGAGTGAAAAACTGTTTTTT. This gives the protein CASSFTGSESEKLFF.

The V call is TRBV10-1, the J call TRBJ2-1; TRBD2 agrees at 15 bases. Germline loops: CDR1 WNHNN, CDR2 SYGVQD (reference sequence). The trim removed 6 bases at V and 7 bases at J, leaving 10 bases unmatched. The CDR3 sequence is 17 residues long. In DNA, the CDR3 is TGCGCCAGCAGCACCGGACTAGCGGGGGGGCCGATGAATGAGCAGTTCTTC. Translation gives CASSTGLAGGPMNEQFF.